One and the same sample provided the 18 T cell receptor beta chains below, sequenced in a study of blood T cell repertoires in COVID-19. The repertoire was sequenced with immunoSEQ multiplex PCR; TCRdb's copy has only in-frame clones and lacks some. The sample contains under 250,000 clones, about four fifths of which appear only once. What was sequenced was peripheral blood. All receptors derive from a man aged 25-45 years who had recovered from COVID-19.

The chain combines TRBV15 with TRBJ1-5, with D possibly being TRBD1 (6 bases). CDR1 and CDR2 from the germline V gene are LNHNV and YYDKDF (reference sequence). The CDR3 has 15 amino acids. Trimming removed 4 bases from V and 6 bases from J, with 16 bases in between. The CDR3 DNA reads TGTGCCACCAGCACATACAGGGATCTTTTTCAGCCCCAGCATTTT. Translated: CATSTYRDLFQPQHF.

The chain employs TRBV27 and TRBJ1-6; perhaps TRBD1 as D (5 bases). Deletions cut 5 bases from V and 2 bases from J, with 22 bases between. In germline, CDR1 is MNHEY, CDR2 SMNVEV (reference sequence). This CDR3 is built from 19 residues. CDR3 region: CASSLRRREGSPYNSPLHF. Here the CDR3 DNA reads TGTGCCAGCAGTCTCAGAAGACGGGAGGGGTCACCCTATAATTCACCCCTCCACTTT.

This chain joins TRBV5-6 and TRBJ1-1, with D perhaps TRBD1 (6 bases). CDR3 size: 12 residues. V shed 4 bases and J shed 6 bases, with 10 bases lying between them. Germline V gene data show CDR1 as SGHDT and CDR2 as YYEEEE. CDR3 coding DNA: TGTGCCAGCAGCCTGAGGACAGCTGAAGCTTTCTTT. This gives the protein CASSLRTAEAFF. Full variable domain (remainder filled in from reference TRBV5-6 and TRBJ1-1): DAGVTQSPTHLIKTRGQQVTLRCSPKSGHDTVSWYQQALGQGPQFIFQYYEEEERQRGNFPDRFSGHQFPNYSSELNVNALLLGDSALYLCASSLRTAEAFFGQGTRLTVV.

The chain combines TRBV5-1 with TRBJ2-3, with TRBD2 matching 9 bases. The V gene end was trimmed by 3 bases and the J gene end by 2 bases; junction bases not matched to a gene: 7. This CDR3 region has 16 residues. Germline V gives CDR1 SGHRS, CDR2 YFSETQ. The DNA of the CDR3 is TGCGCCAGCAGCTCGCCTAGCGGGGCGGACACAGATACGCAGTATTTT. This translates into CASSSPSGADTDTQYF.

The genes are TRBV4-1 and TRBJ1-4; 7 nucleotides match TRBD1. The germline CDR1 and CDR2 sequences are MGHRA and YSYEKL. The CDR3 has 16 residues. The V gene end was trimmed by 0 bases and the J gene end by 1 base; junction bases not matched to a gene: 2. CDR3 loop: CASSQDRTGTNEKLFF. The CDR3 DNA sequence: TGCGCCAGCAGCCAAGACCGGACAGGAACTAATGAAAAACTGTTTTTT.

The chain joins TRBV5-1 to TRBJ2-2; TRBD1 might be the D (5 bases). The germline V and J ends were trimmed by 0 bases and 5 bases, with 8 bases remaining between them. This CDR3 region has 14 residues. The germline V gene encodes CDR1 SGHRS and CDR2 YFSETQ. The CDR3 sequence is CASSLAQGTGELFF. The CDR3 coding sequence is TGCGCCAGCAGCTTGGCGCAGGGAACCGGGGAGCTGTTTTTT.

The chain couples TRBV4-1 to TRBJ1-5, with D possibly being TRBD1 (6 bases). V was trimmed by 1 base and J by 0 bases, leaving 10 bases between them. Germline V gives CDR1 MGHRA, CDR2 YSYEKL. This CDR3 contains 16 residues. CDR3 DNA sequence: TGCGCCAGCAGCCAAGGGGGAGGGGGTAGCAATCAGCCCCAGCATTTT. Translating it yields CASSQGGGGSNQPQHF.

The chain combines TRBV5-1 with TRBJ2-1; 11 nucleotides agree with TRBD2. There are 15 residues in the CDR3. The J segment lost 7 bases and the V segment lost 4 bases, leaving 7 bases of the junction unmatched. Germline V gives CDR1 SGHRS, CDR2 YFSETQ. The CDR3: CASSTSSGGENEQFF. CDR3 coding DNA: TGCGCCAGCAGCACAAGTAGCGGGGGGGAGAATGAGCAGTTCTTC.

CDR3: CASRSTDTQYF. Here the CDR3 DNA reads TGTGCCAGTAGATCCACAGATACGCAGTATTTT. The chain combines TRBV28 with TRBJ2-3; D remains ambiguous. The CDR3 extends over 11 amino acids. V was trimmed by 9 bases and J by 2 bases, leaving 6 bases between them. Germline CDR1 and CDR2: MDHEN and SYDVKM.

The chain has TRBV29-1 and TRBJ1-2; TRBD1 is a possible D gene (5 bases). The length of the CDR3 is 14 residues. Trimming removed 3 bases from V and 3 bases from J, with 14 bases in between. CDR1 and CDR2 (germline): SQVTM, ANQGSEA. CDR3 loop: CSVEGGDLDYGYTF. In DNA, the CDR3 is TGCAGCGTTGAGGGCGGGGACTTAGACTATGGCTACACCTTC.

The J gene is TRBJ1-5, the V gene TRBV11-2, with a tentative D call TRBD1 (5 bases). The CDR3 covers 15 residues. The germline CDR1 and CDR2 sequences are SGHAT and FQNNGV. V dropped 5 bases and J dropped 4 bases, with 15 bases sitting between them. CDR3 in amino acids: CASSPASGENQPQHF. Here the CDR3 DNA reads TGTGCCAGCAGCCCCGCATCGGGGGAAAATCAGCCCCAGCATTTT.

The gene calls are TRBV5-1 and TRBJ2-1; TRBD2 matches at 14 bases. Trimming removed 3 bases from V and 7 bases from J; junction bases left unmatched: 12. CDR1 and CDR2 from the germline V gene are SGHRS and YFSETQ. CDR3 length: 18 amino acids. The CDR3 bases are TGCGCCAGCAGCTCTCAGCCGACTAGCGGGGGGGCCGGGAATGAGCAGTTCTTC. Translation gives CASSSQPTSGGAGNEQFF.

This chain joins TRBV28 and TRBJ1-1, with D tentatively TRBD1 (6 bases). Deletions cut 7 bases from V and 6 bases from J, with 15 bases between. The CDR3 loop spans 13 amino acids. Looked up from germline, CDR1 is MDHEN and CDR2 is SYDVKM. CDR3 in amino acids: CASTPGRGSEAFF. Here the CDR3 DNA reads TGTGCCAGCACCCCTGGAAGGGGGTCTGAAGCTTTCTTT.

The chain carries TRBV23-1 and TRBJ2-5, with TRBD1 identical over 8 bases. TRBV23-1 is an open reading frame whose function is uncertain. The CDR3 consists of 19 residues. The junction had 20 bases not matched to a gene; V was cut back by 6 bases and J by 2 bases. The CDR3 DNA sequence: TGCGCCAGCAGCCTTAGTCGGACAGGGCCTGCTACCGTACAAGAGACCCAGTACTTC. It is translated as CASSLSRTGPATVQETQYF.

The chain joins TRBV9 to TRBJ1-4; the match to TRBD1 covers 9 bases. The CDR3 is 15 residues long. V shed 0 bases and J 5 bases; nucleotides not matched to a gene: 2. The germline V gene encodes CDR1 SGDLS and CDR2 YYNGEE. CDR3 DNA: TGTGCCAGCAGCGTAGATGGGACAGGGAATGAAAAACTGTTTTTT. Residues: CASSVDGTGNEKLFF.

The rearrangement joins TRBV7-3 to TRBJ2-2; TRBD2 matches 7 bases. The CDR3 runs 15 residues. V was clipped by 4 bases and J by 1 base; unmatched bases: 3. CDR1 is SGHTA and CDR2 is FQGTGA in the germline V gene. CDR3 loop: CASSSSGENTGELFF. The DNA of the CDR3 is TGTGCCAGCAGCTCGAGCGGGGAGAACACCGGGGAGCTGTTTTTT.

The chain couples TRBV19 to TRBJ1-2; 8 nucleotides agree with TRBD1. The CDR3 extends over 13 amino acids. Germline CDR1 LNHDA, CDR2 SQIVND (reference sequence). The V and J ends lost 5 bases and 7 bases, in that order; junction bases with no gene match: 6. The DNA for the CDR3 is TGTGCCAGTAGTCCCGGACAGGGCAGTGGCTACACCTTC. It translates to CASSPGQGSGYTF.

This clone was found a few times. This chain uses TRBV3-1 (or the pseudogene TRBV3-2) with TRBJ1-3, with D tentatively TRBD1 (5 bases). V lost 3 bases and J lost 4, with 16 bases in between. CDR3 length: 16 amino acids. Germline V gene data show CDR1 as LGHDT and CDR2 as YNNKEL (reference sequence). The CDR3 reads CASSQAATDYGNTIYF. Written as DNA, the CDR3 is TGTGCCAGCAGCCAGGCCGCGACAGATTACGGAAACACCATATATTTT.